The TCR beta chain under discussion was sequenced for a study of Ad26.COV2.S vaccination and SARS-CoV-2 variants (dated by TCRdb to 2020 to 2023). A note on the overall study: Donors in the vaccine arm were drawn from COV1001, a multicentre, randomized, double-blind, placebo-controlled phase I-IIa trial testing Ad26.COV2.S in healthy adults. Ad26.COV2.S was administered intramuscularly at 5 x 10^10 or 1 x 10^11 viral particles, either as a single shot or as two shots given 56 days apart. The specificity and breadth of SARS-CoV-2-reactive T cell receptors after Ad26.COV2.S vaccination were assessed by TCRbeta repertoire sequencing. A total of some 30 samples were included in the TCR-sequenced set, comprising around 19 Ad26.COV2.S vaccine recipients, 5 placebo recipients and 8 SARS-CoV-2 convalescent individuals. Trial participants were randomized into five groups of five, in which low-dose or high-dose Ad26.COV2.S was given once or twice, or placebo was given on both occasions. Investigators remained blinded to trial group allocation during experiments and outcome assessment.

The sample's treatment or condition, from its label and the paper: some 20 received Ad26.COV2.S at low or high dose, single or two shots; five or six received placebo; per-sample allocation not given. For vaccine and placebo recipients, the sequenced repertoires came from samples collected on day 63 after the first injection. Between 29 July and 7 August 2020, Cohort 1b enrolled 20 to 30 adults aged 18-55 years at one site in Boston, USA. Ad26.COV2.S consisted of a replication-incompetent adenovirus type 26 vector by which a prefusion-stabilized SARS-CoV-2 spike protein from the original Wuhan strain was expressed. The immunoSEQ Assay was used to sequence TCRbeta CDR3 regions. After extraction, genomic DNA underwent amplification by bias-controlled multiplex PCR, followed by high-throughput sequencing. The original methods were these. To quantify the absolute abundance of every unique TCRbeta CDR3 region, sequences were collapsed and filtered. Usable DNA was measured by amplifying reference genes present in all nucleated cells, and TCRbeta template counts were normalized to that usable DNA to estimate T cell fraction. Repertoire TCRs were annotated as SARS-CoV-2-specific when V gene, CDR3 amino acid sequence and J gene were exactly matched to a known reactive TCR set. The reference SARS-CoV-2 TCR set came from MIRA and was filtered for enrichment in COVID-19-positive ImmuneCODE repertoires, removing public or cross-reactive TCRs. Using the MIRA antigens, annotated TCRs were further analysed by specific ORF or by position within an ORF. Breadth was defined as the number of annotated unique rearrangements divided by the total number of unique productive rearrangements, and depth was defined as the summed frequency of the annotated unique rearrangements. TCR breadth was compared between groups using two-sided Wilcoxon rank-sum tests. TCRdb took over this immuneACCESS table, retaining in-frame rearrangements with V and J assigned. Such tables are incomplete; in checked studies, under half of the missing clones stem from an unresolved V gene, and the remainder is unexplained. V and J calls and clone size are as listed in that table; D and trimming were resolved from the DNA. The sample records roughly 380,000 clones, around 89% of which are singletons. Of the sample, about 4% is held by the ten largest clones.

Here is what the overall study found, with its caveats: Substantial breadth of spike-specific CD8+ and CD4+ T cell responses was reported after vaccination. Compared with placebo recipients, Ad26.COV2.S recipients showed higher spike-specific TCR breadth (P = 0.0014). Vaccine and placebo recipients had similar non-spike TCR breadth, a finding consistent with the vaccine containing only spike. The study lacked the statistical power to compare responses across vaccine doses or regimens. It was noted by the authors that total T cell responses may have been underestimated by the TCR breadth and depth analyses.

As concerns this clone: The antigen it recognizes is unknown. One base away there is no much larger clone; base qualities are not given.

The material sequenced was peripheral blood, taken in a trial of Ad26.COV2.S vaccine versus placebo. This sequence was found in a person between 18 and 65 years old who received the Ad26.COV2.S COVID-19 vaccine or a placebo.

The CDR3: CASSEEQMADEQYF. The DNA reads TGTGCCAGCAGTGAAGAACAGATGGCCGACGAGCAGTACTTC. The rearrangement joined TRBV6-1 to TRBJ2-7; no D segment can be confidently identified. According to the germline V gene, CDR1 reads MNHNS and CDR2 reads SASEGT. V loses 1 base of germline sequence and J loses 5 bases, and the interval between the two ends is 12 bases. The CDR3 measures 14 amino acids from cysteine to phenylalanine. Just CDR3 DNA is preserved here, 42 bases in frame from base 1.